This T cell receptor beta chain appears in the sequencing data of a study of cytomegalovirus exposure and HLA in healthy donors. In the PCR, 60 Vbeta and 13 Jbeta primers were used. The table came from immunoSEQ multiplex PCR; TCRdb's copy has only in-frame clones and leaves some out. The repertoire has more than 95,000 clones, more than 75% of them found once; the top ten carry about 1.8%. This CDR3 has 14 residues. V was pared by 6 bases and J by 4 bases, with 6 bases of the junction left unmatched. Germline V lookup: CDR1 MNHEY, CDR2 SMNVEV (reference sequence). Sequencing was done on a sample of PBMCs. The clonotype was recovered from a man aged 18-30 years in good health and CMV-seronegative. V usage is TRBV27 and J usage is TRBJ2-1; 7 bases map to TRBD2. The CDR3 region has the DNA TGTGCCAGCAGCTTAGCGGGTAGATACAATGAGCAGTTCTTC. It specifies CASSLAGRYNEQFF.